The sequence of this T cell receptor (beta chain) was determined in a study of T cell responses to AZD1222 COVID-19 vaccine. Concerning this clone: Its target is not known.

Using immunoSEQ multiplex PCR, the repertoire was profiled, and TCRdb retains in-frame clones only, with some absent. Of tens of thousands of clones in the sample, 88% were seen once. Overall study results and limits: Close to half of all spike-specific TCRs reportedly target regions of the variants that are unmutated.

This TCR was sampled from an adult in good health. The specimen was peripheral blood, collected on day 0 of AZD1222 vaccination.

CDR3 nucleotides: TGTGCCAGCAGTGAAGTTAAGACTAGCCGACGTTTAAACACCGGGGAGCTGTTTTTT. The encoded protein is CASSEVKTSRRLNTGELFF. The V gene is TRBV2, the J gene TRBJ2-2; 7 bases fit TRBD2. Trimming at V came to 1 base and at J to 2 bases, leaving 13 bases not matched to a gene. Germline V CDR1 and CDR2: SNHLY, FYNNEI. The CDR3 length is 19 residues.